This passage covers 7 T cell receptor beta chains from one sample sequenced in a study of Graves' ophthalmopathy and Graves' hyperthyroidism. As the template, RNA transcripts were used to amplify TCR beta CDR3 regions. The workflow started with a first-round RT-PCR run with HTBI primers and then moved on to a second-round multiplex PCR. TCRdb called the multiplex PCR reads again in MiXCR, with one record for every CDR3 protein. The data show about half a million distinct CDR3 sequences, approximately 15% seen once. Material: blood. The origin of the receptors is a young woman with Graves' ophthalmopathy.

Comments on this clonotype: Being one base from a much bigger clone, this may be a read error. Likely a read error: the CDR3 ends without its conserved phenylalanine or tryptophan. The chain has TRBV12-3 or TRBV12-4 and TRBJ1-5; no clear D. The V end was cut by 5 bases, the J end by 4 bases, with 6 bases between. This CDR3 is built from 12 residues. CDR3: CASSTNNQPQHL. The CDR3 nucleotides read TGTGCCAGCAGTACTAATAATCAGCCCCAGCATTTG.

This clonotype was recorded a few times. The rearrangement links TRBV6-5 to TRBJ2-4; TRBD1 is a possible D gene (5 bases). The CDR3 is 14 residues long. Trimming pared 2 bases from V and 6 bases from J, leaving 11 bases between. The germline V gene has CDR1 MNHEY and CDR2 SVGAGI. CDR3 loop: CASSYKGRGNIQYF. The CDR3 DNA is TGTGCCAGCAGTTACAAGGGGCGCGGAAACATTCAGTACTTC.

This clonotype was seen at least ten times. V usage is TRBV27 and J usage is TRBJ1-2; 10 bases map to TRBD1. The CDR3 is 14 amino acids. With V trimmed by 5 bases and J by 7 bases, 7 bases remained unmatched. CDR1 is MNHEY and CDR2 is SMNVEV in the germline V gene (reference sequence). The DNA for the CDR3 is TGTGCCAGCAGTGGGACGACAGGGGGCTTTGGCTACACCTTC. Protein: CASSGTTGGFGYTF.

This clonotype showed up just a few times. CDR3 residues: CASSGRGETQYF. CDR3 in DNA: TGTGCCAGCAGCGGTAGAGGAGAGACCCAGTACTTC. The chain carries TRBV9 and TRBJ2-5; D gene uncertain. Germline-derived CDR1 and CDR2 are SGDLS and YYNGEE. This CDR3 comprises 12 residues. V was clipped by 3 bases and J by 4 bases, with 7 bases between them.

The CDR3 is CSVGGQSETQYF. DNA of the CDR3: TGCAGCGTGGGGGGGCAGTCAGAGACCCAGTACTTC. The gene calls are TRBV20-1 and TRBJ2-5; a possible D gene is TRBD2 (7 bases). Germline CDR1 and CDR2: DFQATT and SNEGSKA (reference sequence). The CDR3 spans 12 residues.

In this sample, this clonotype turned up many times. CDR3 in amino acids: CATSTPGQELNSPLHF. CDR3 sequence (DNA): TGTGCCACCAGTACACCCGGACAGGAGCTTAATTCACCCCTCCACTTT. This chain uses TRBV24-1 with TRBJ1-6, with 7 bases fitting TRBD1. The V gene's germline CDR1 is KGHDR and CDR2 SFDVKD. This CDR3 has 16 residues. J gave up 6 bases and V 6 bases, and 10 bases lay outside the gene matches.

This clonotype was seen repeatedly, ten times or more. The chain joins TRBV5-1 to TRBJ2-5; possibly TRBD2 for D (6 bases). V was clipped by 1 base and J by 5 bases, with 12 bases between them. This CDR3 is built from 14 residues. Germline CDR1 is SGHRS and CDR2 is YFSETQ. CDR3 bases: TGCGCCAGCAGCTTGATCGGGAGCGGGGAGACCCAGTACTTC. Amino acids: CASSLIGSGETQYF.